The rows below give T cell receptor beta chains drawn from one sample of a study of cytomegalovirus exposure and HLA in healthy donors. Libraries were prepared by immunoSEQ multiplex PCR; TCRdb keeps only in-frame clonotypes and omits some of them. The sample consists of tens of thousands of clones, roughly 78% of them appearing once. Sequences were obtained from PBMCs. These receptor sequences come from a male donor in good health and CMV-seropositive. The conserved cysteine and the conserved F or W are not part of the CDR3 here. The D gene is left open where the match is weak. Not all rows give a size; the values are once, few, many and, for expanded clones, a class.

V gene: TRBV7-2
clone size: -
D gene: TRBD1
J gene: TRBJ2-7
CDR3 protein: ASSRTGRSREQY

V gene: TRBV2
clone size: -
D gene: -
J gene: TRBJ2-6
CDR3 protein: ASSETGAGANVLT

V gene: TRBV29-1
clone size: -
D gene: -
J gene: TRBJ1-1
CDR3 protein: SADSVNTEAF

V gene: TRBV29-1
clone size: once
D gene: TRBD2
J gene: TRBJ2-7
CDR3 protein: SVPVGSGKYEQY

V gene: TRBV19
clone size: once
D gene: -
J gene: TRBJ2-3
CDR3 protein: AAQSGETTDTQY

V gene: TRBV4-1
clone size: -
D gene: TRBD1
J gene: TRBJ2-7
CDR3 protein: ASSQAISGQGRNEQY

V gene: TRBV12-5
clone size: -
D gene: TRBD1
J gene: TRBJ1-3
CDR3 protein: ASEGHRDRAWLGNTIY

V gene: TRBV30
clone size: few
D gene: -
J gene: TRBJ1-5
CDR3 protein: AWSVRQMNQPQH

V gene: TRBV2
clone size: few
D gene: -
J gene: TRBJ2-3
CDR3 protein: ASGTSTDTQY

V gene: TRBV5-4
clone size: -
D gene: -
J gene: TRBJ2-6
CDR3 protein: ASSLPLTGTGANVLT

V gene: TRBV7-2
clone size: few
D gene: -
J gene: TRBJ1-1
CDR3 protein: ASSWREMNTEAF

V gene: TRBV7-8
clone size: -
D gene: -
J gene: TRBJ2-7
CDR3 protein: ASSFRSGYEQY

V gene: TRBV6-1
clone size: few
D gene: TRBD2
J gene: TRBJ2-3
CDR3 protein: ASSGDREGRIRY

V gene: TRBV10-3
clone size: -
D gene: -
J gene: TRBJ2-7
CDR3 protein: AISDYGGSSSYEQY

V gene: TRBV27
clone size: -
D gene: TRBD1
J gene: TRBJ2-7
CDR3 protein: ASSLTGGRDEQY

V gene: TRBV30
clone size: -
D gene: -
J gene: TRBJ2-5
CDR3 protein: AWSVRRGQETQY

V gene: TRBV2
clone size: once
D gene: TRBD1
J gene: TRBJ1-1
CDR3 protein: ASSLLGQGTTEAF

V gene: TRBV5-1
clone size: -
D gene: -
J gene: TRBJ2-7
CDR3 protein: ASSLAPPGVEQY

V gene: TRBV29-1
clone size: -
D gene: -
J gene: TRBJ2-5
CDR3 protein: SVWWGVRETQY

V gene: TRBV6-4
clone size: -
D gene: -
J gene: TRBJ2-2
CDR3 protein: ASSERAGVPGELF

V gene: TRBV15
clone size: -
D gene: TRBD2
J gene: TRBJ2-1
CDR3 protein: ATSRDVLAGGEQF

V gene: TRBV25-1
clone size: few
D gene: -
J gene: TRBJ1-1
CDR3 protein: ASSETRLVGGNTEAF

V gene: TRBV5-1
clone size: -
D gene: -
J gene: TRBJ2-7
CDR3 protein: ASSLTQGTYEQY

V gene: TRBV19
clone size: -
D gene: TRBD1
J gene: TRBJ1-2
CDR3 protein: ASSIFSGQATYGYT

V gene: TRBV7-8
clone size: -
D gene: -
J gene: TRBJ2-7
CDR3 protein: ASSLGGQSSYEQY

V gene: TRBV5-6
clone size: -
D gene: -
J gene: TRBJ2-7
CDR3 protein: ASSLAAGAHAYEQY

V gene: TRBV5-1
clone size: -
D gene: TRBD1
J gene: TRBJ1-4
CDR3 protein: ASSLGQGLGEKLF

V gene: TRBV13
clone size: -
D gene: -
J gene: TRBJ1-3
CDR3 protein: ASSIRNVLGPNSGNTIY

V gene: TRBV5-4
clone size: -
D gene: TRBD1
J gene: TRBJ1-2
CDR3 protein: ASSFGQGYGYT

V gene: TRBV5-6
clone size: -
D gene: -
J gene: TRBJ2-2
CDR3 protein: ASTRWGQYTGELF

V gene: TRBV7-2
clone size: -
D gene: TRBD2
J gene: TRBJ2-5
CDR3 protein: ASSLVGTSGRETQY

V gene: TRBV5-8
clone size: few
D gene: TRBD1
J gene: TRBJ2-5
CDR3 protein: ATPSDRPGQGTQY

V gene: TRBV4-1
clone size: -
D gene: TRBD2
J gene: TRBJ2-1
CDR3 protein: ASNLRLADYNEQF

V gene: TRBV11-2
clone size: -
D gene: -
J gene: TRBJ2-7
CDR3 protein: ASSLGAGSGPSYEQY

V gene: TRBV4-1
clone size: -
D gene: TRBD1
J gene: TRBJ2-3
CDR3 protein: ASSQWTGQSTDTQY

V gene: TRBV7-9
clone size: -
D gene: TRBD1
J gene: TRBJ2-5
CDR3 protein: ASSLPGQGRETQY

V gene: TRBV11-2
clone size: -
D gene: -
J gene: TRBJ1-3
CDR3 protein: ASSLERVRNTIY

V gene: TRBV5-6
clone size: -
D gene: -
J gene: TRBJ2-3
CDR3 protein: ASSLWRNGGTDTQY

V gene: TRBV11-2
clone size: -
D gene: TRBD2
J gene: TRBJ2-7
CDR3 protein: ASSSRTSGSHEQY

V gene: TRBV5-1
clone size: -
D gene: TRBD2
J gene: TRBJ2-2
CDR3 protein: ASRGLEAAGELF

V gene: TRBV9
clone size: -
D gene: TRBD2
J gene: TRBJ2-7
CDR3 protein: ASSVGTSGTYEQY

V gene: TRBV5-1
clone size: -
D gene: -
J gene: TRBJ1-4
CDR3 protein: ASSLMGPPTNEKLF

V gene: TRBV5-8
clone size: few
D gene: -
J gene: TRBJ1-2
CDR3 protein: ASSFSGRLFYGYT

V gene: TRBV28
clone size: -
D gene: TRBD2
J gene: TRBJ2-7
CDR3 protein: AITKLAGGEISSYEQY

V gene: TRBV7-2
clone size: -
D gene: -
J gene: TRBJ2-2
CDR3 protein: ASSLEWPPNTGELF

V gene: TRBV9
clone size: -
D gene: -
J gene: TRBJ2-2
CDR3 protein: ASSVAGGGGELF

V gene: TRBV29-1
clone size: -
D gene: TRBD1
J gene: TRBJ2-7
CDR3 protein: SVKTGTVPYEQY

V gene: TRBV21-1
clone size: -
D gene: -
J gene: TRBJ2-7
CDR3 protein: ASSNRPGKTRGEQY

V gene: TRBV28
clone size: -
D gene: TRBD2
J gene: TRBJ2-7
CDR3 protein: ASSSLPGGAYEQY

V gene: TRBV5-1
clone size: once
D gene: TRBD2
J gene: TRBJ2-7
CDR3 protein: ASSSERRAGMENYEQY

V gene: TRBV7-9
clone size: -
D gene: TRBD1
J gene: TRBJ2-7
CDR3 protein: ASSRTQGIHEQY